The table lists the clone carrying this T cell receptor (beta chain) with a count of one. The sample originates from a study of Ad26.COV2.S vaccination and SARS-CoV-2 variants. CDR1 is MNHEY, CDR2 SVGAGI, per germline. The length of the CDR3 is 15 residues. Trimming removed 0 bases at V and 1 base at J, with 9 bases between. Sequencing used immunoSEQ multiplex PCR; TCRdb keeps in-frame clones, though not all of them. Of about 680,000 clones listed, around 90% are singletons. The treatment denotes: some 19 received Ad26.COV2.S at low or high dose, single or two shots; roughly five received placebo; per-sample allocation not given. It was on day 63 after the first vaccine or placebo injection that samples were taken.

The sequences come from peripheral blood, collected in a trial of Ad26.COV2.S vaccine versus placebo. The chain has TRBV6-5 and TRBJ1-1; D uncertain. The receptor was isolated from a person aged 18-60 years who received the Ad26.COV2.S COVID-19 vaccine or a placebo. CDR3 protein: CASSYSRWQNTEAFF. The DNA of the CDR3 is TGTGCCAGCAGTTACTCGAGGTGGCAGAACACTGAAGCTTTCTTT.